The 8 T cell receptor beta chains below were found in one sample sequenced in a study of blood T cells in healthy people across ages. Together with a sample-barcoded 5' primer, a J-beta primer mix was included in a second PCR lasting about 7 to 12 cycles. MiXCR, run by TCRdb on the 5' RACE reads, gives a single entry per CDR3 protein. The repertoire holds about 1.8 million distinct CDR3 sequences, with roughly 52% as singletons. Sequencing was performed on blood. Receptors were obtained from a woman aged 35 to 49 in good health.

The genes are TRBV3-1 and TRBJ1-1; D gene uncertain. Trimming took off 1 base at V and 0 bases at J, with 18 bases between the two ends. This CDR3 is 18 amino acids long. Per the germline V gene, CDR1 is LGHDT and CDR2 is YNNKEL (reference sequence). For the CDR3, the DNA is TGTGCCAGCAGCCAAGTCAGCGGGCTGATCCCTGTGAACACTGAAGCTTTCTTT. Translation gives CASSQVSGLIPVNTEAFF.

The chain employs TRBV20-1 and TRBJ1-2; unclear D gene. Germline V gene sequence: CDR1 DFQATT, CDR2 SNEGSKA (reference sequence). Trimming removed 0 bases from V and 4 bases from J, with 9 bases in between. The CDR3 contains 13 residues. This chain's CDR3 is CSARDVFFYGYTF. CDR3 DNA: TGCAGTGCTAGAGATGTGTTTTTCTATGGCTACACCTTC.

This clonotype has only a few counts. The chain employs TRBV29-1 and TRBJ1-5; D is unclear. Germline-derived CDR1 and CDR2 are SQVTM and ANQGSEA. CDR3 length: 11 amino acids. V lost 2 bases and J 13 bases, leaving 12 bases between the germline ends. CDR3 sequence (DNA): TGCAGCGTTGAAACGGAGAAGGAACAGCATTTT. As protein: CSVETEKEQHF. Combining the CDR3 with reference TRBV29-1 and TRBJ1-5 gives the whole variable domain SAVISQKPSRDICQRGTSLTIQCQVDSQVTMMFWYRQQPGQSLTLIATANQGSEATYESGFVIDKFPISRPNLTFSTLTVSNMSPEDSSIYLCSVETEKEQHFGDGTRLSIL.

This clonotype was seen a handful of times. V is TRBV20-1 and J is TRBJ2-5, with D unclear. The end of the DNA aligns better with TRBJ2-7, so the J call may be wrong. The CDR3 consists of 12 residues. Germline-derived CDR1 and CDR2 are DFQATT and SNEGSKA (reference sequence). The CDR3 sequence is CSARDLAAEQYF. CDR3 nucleotide sequence: TGCAGTGCTAGAGATCTCGCGGCCGAGCAGTACTTC.

This clonotype came up a few times. This chain joins TRBV29-1 and TRBJ2-3, with TRBD1 identical over 9 bases. CDR3 length: 15 amino acids. In germline, CDR1 is SQVTM, CDR2 ANQGSEA. Trimming cost V 5 bases and J 9 bases; bases outside gene matches: 15. The CDR3 nucleotides read TGCAGCGTTACGACCATAGGGACAGGGTCGGGAACGCAGTATTTT. Translating gives CSVTTIGTGSGTQYF.

This rearrangement joins TRBV2 to TRBJ2-4; 11 bases line up with TRBD1. Losses at the gene ends were 6 bases for V and 8 bases for J; bases not matched to a gene: 12. The V gene's germline CDR1 is SNHLY and CDR2 FYNNEI. This CDR3 has 16 residues. The CDR3 reads CASSGLGQGAEDIQYF. The CDR3 DNA sequence: TGTGCCAGCAGCGGCTTAGGACAGGGGGCGGAGGACATTCAGTACTTC.

The chain carries TRBV2 and TRBJ2-7, with D unresolved. Deletions cut 6 bases from V and 0 bases from J, with 9 bases between. In germline, CDR1 is SNHLY, CDR2 FYNNEI. The CDR3 length is 13 residues. CDR3 in amino acids: CASRGWSSYEQYF. The CDR3 DNA is TGTGCCAGCAGGGGGTGGAGCTCCTACGAGCAGTACTTC. Supplemented by reference TRBV2 and TRBJ2-7, the full variable domain reads EPEVTQTPSHQVTQMGQEVILRCVPISNHLYFYWYRQILGQKVEFLVSFYNNEISEKSEIFDDQFSVERPDGSNFTLKIRSTKLEDSAMYFCASRGWSSYEQYFGPGTRLTVT.

This clonotype was counted a few times. The V call is TRBV7-2, the J call TRBJ2-1, with a tentative D call TRBD2 (6 bases). Germline V lookup: CDR1 SGHTA, CDR2 FQGNSA. This CDR3 is 14 amino acids long. V was clipped by 4 bases and J by 8 bases, with 15 bases between them. The CDR3 DNA reads as TGTGCCAGCAGCTCGGGACTCTCGAGGCATGAGCAGTTCTTC. This codes for CASSSGLSRHEQFF.